Each of the 32 T cell receptor beta chains below was sequenced from the same sample in a study of blood T cell repertoires in COVID-19 (dated by TCRdb to the early 2020s). Libraries were constructed by the immunoSEQ multiplex PCR assay. TCRdb took over this immuneACCESS table, retaining in-frame rearrangements with V and J assigned. Such tables are incomplete; in checked studies, under half of the missing clones stem from an unresolved V gene, and the remainder is unexplained. The sample table contains around 100,000 clones; only one count was recorded for roughly 80% of them. Clones ranked in the top ten supply approximately 8.1% of the sample. Sequencing used peripheral blood. These receptors were collected from a woman aged 40-49 years with acute or convalescent COVID-19.

The chain joins TRBV5-6 to TRBJ1-1, with 8 bases fitting TRBD1. The germline V gene encodes CDR1 SGHDT and CDR2 YYEEEE. The CDR3 has 16 amino acids. The trim removed 3 bases at V and 1 base at J, leaving 8 bases unmatched. The CDR3 sequence is CASSWETGVGNTEAFF. CDR3 DNA sequence: TGTGCCAGCAGCTGGGAGACAGGGGTTGGGAACACTGAAGCTTTCTTT.

The chain uses TRBV6-4 and TRBJ2-3; 14 bases fit TRBD2. The CDR3 consists of 16 residues. Germline trimming cut 0 bases from V and 4 bases from J; bases unmatched to any gene: 0. Germline V gene sequence: CDR1 MRHNA, CDR2 SNTAGT. The CDR3 region is CASSDSTSGGADTQYF. CDR3 coding DNA: TGTGCCAGCAGTGACTCGACTAGCGGGGGGGCAGATACGCAGTATTTT.

The chain combines TRBV18 with TRBJ2-7; possibly TRBD1 for D (6 bases). V shed 3 bases and J shed 6 bases, with 9 bases lying between them. The CDR3 is 12 residues long. The germline V gene has CDR1 KGHSH and CDR2 LQKENI. CDR3 residues: CASSPLGGEQYF. The CDR3 DNA is TGTGCCAGCTCACCCCTAGGGGGCGAGCAGTACTTC.

This clone was seen a few times. This chain connects TRBV10-1 to TRBJ2-1, with 9 bases lining up with TRBD2. Germline V gene data show CDR1 as WNHNN and CDR2 as SYGVQD (reference sequence). This CDR3 comprises 14 residues. Trimming at V came to 4 bases and at J to 8 bases, leaving 6 bases not matched to a gene. The CDR3 is CASSVGSGGYEQFF. In DNA, the CDR3 is TGCGCCAGCAGTGTAGGTAGCGGGGGTTATGAGCAGTTCTTC.

This clone was counted only a few times. Other DNA sequences in the same sample also yield this CDR3. V usage is TRBV5-1 and J usage is TRBJ2-3; 9 nucleotides align to TRBD2. CDR1 and CDR2 (germline): SGHRS, YFSETQ. The CDR3 totals 15 residues. The trim removed 4 bases at V and 2 bases at J, leaving 5 bases unmatched. CDR3 in amino acids: CASSPSGGPTDTQYF. CDR3 DNA: TGCGCCAGCAGCCCCAGCGGGGGGCCCACAGATACGCAGTATTTT.

The chain joins TRBV9 to TRBJ1-6; tentatively, D is TRBD1 (5 bases). V lost 0 bases to trimming and J lost 7 bases, with 14 bases between them. The CDR3 is made up of 16 amino acids. Per the germline V gene, CDR1 is SGDLS and CDR2 is YYNGEE. This chain's CDR3 is CASSVGPGVGNSPLHF. DNA for the CDR3: TGTGCCAGCAGCGTAGGCCCGGGGGTGGGGAATTCACCCCTCCACTTT.

The genes are TRBV28 and TRBJ1-1; D remains unclear. V lost 2 bases to trimming and J lost 2 bases, with 15 bases between them. Germline loops: CDR1 MDHEN, CDR2 SYDVKM. The CDR3 totals 16 residues. CDR3 region: CASSLAMAASNTEAFF. DNA of the CDR3: TGTGCCAGCAGTTTAGCGATGGCGGCCTCCAACACTGAAGCTTTCTTT.

This rearrangement joins TRBV10-3 to TRBJ1-1; 7 bases are a match to TRBD1. V lost 7 bases to trimming and J lost 4 bases; unmatched junction nucleotides: 9. CDR3 size: 14 residues. Germline assignment: CDR1 ENHRY and CDR2 SYGVKD. The CDR3 spells CAITRGGAGTEAFF. The CDR3 bases are TGTGCCATCACCCGAGGGGGCGCCGGCACTGAAGCTTTCTTT.

CDR3 bases: TGTGCCAGTAGTACCCGGGACAGAGGGGGCTACACCTTC. It encodes CASSTRDRGGYTF. The chain uses TRBV19 and TRBJ1-2, with TRBD1 matching over 7 bases. Germline assignment: CDR1 LNHDA and CDR2 SQIVND (reference sequence). V dropped 4 bases and J dropped 8; count of bases not matched to a gene: 7. The CDR3 has 13 residues.

The V and J genes are TRBV7-2 and TRBJ1-3, with D unresolved. The CDR3 is made up of 15 amino acids. Germline CDR1 reads SGHTA; CDR2 reads FQGNSA. Trimming left V 5 bases short and J 4 bases short, with 15 bases between. The CDR3 DNA reads TGTGCCAGCAGCCCTAGGAGGCTAGAAGGAAACACCATATATTTT. Translated, it gives CASSPRRLEGNTIYF.

The gene calls are TRBV18 and TRBJ2-3; TRBD2 matches 9 bases. CDR3 length equals 16 residues. V lost 2 bases and J lost 1; bases outside the gene matches: 4. CDR1 and CDR2 (germline): KGHSH, LQKENI. The CDR3 is CASSPSLAGGTDTQYF. DNA for the CDR3: TGTGCCAGCTCACCATCGTTAGCGGGGGGCACAGATACGCAGTATTTT.

The CDR3: CASSSIAGGQNYGYTF. The CDR3, as DNA: TGTGCCAGTAGTAGTATCGCGGGGGGACAAAACTATGGCTACACCTTC. V and J are TRBV19 and TRBJ1-2; maybe TRBD1 (6 bases). CDR3 length: 16 amino acids. Germline V CDR1 and CDR2: LNHDA, SQIVND (reference sequence). V gave up 4 bases and J gave up 2 bases, with 17 bases separating them.

The CDR3 DNA reads as TGTGCCAGCAGCTTGGGCGGGACAGGGTTTGCTGGAAACACCATATATTTT. It codes for CASSLGGTGFAGNTIYF. The genes are TRBV5-4 and TRBJ1-3; 9 nucleotides align to TRBD1. Germline CDR1 SGHNT, CDR2 YYREEE (reference sequence). The CDR3 totals 17 residues. The V and J ends lost 0 bases and 2 bases, in that order; junction bases with no gene match: 6.

The V gene is TRBV6-1, the J gene TRBJ1-5; TRBD1 aligns across 8 bases. With 2 bases clipped from V and 0 bases from J, the junction kept 6 bases outside the gene matches. CDR1 is MNHNS and CDR2 is SASEGT in the germline V gene. The CDR3 consists of 17 residues. The CDR3 loop reads CASSERDRFFSNQPQHF. The CDR3 DNA is TGTGCCAGCAGTGAAAGGGACAGGTTTTTTAGCAATCAGCCCCAGCATTTT.

This clone has only a few counts. This sequence joins TRBV21-1 and TRBJ2-1; no DNA check was done on the table's D call, TRBD2. TRBV21-1 is annotated as a pseudogene. This CDR3 is built from 14 residues. Here the CDR3 reads CASTPATRDNEQFF. CDR3 bases: TGTGCCAGCACCCCGGCCACTAGGGACAATGAGCAGTTCTTC.

The rearrangement joins TRBV5-4 to TRBJ2-5; maybe TRBD1 (5 bases). Germline V CDR1 and CDR2: SGHNT, YYREEE (reference sequence). This CDR3 spans 15 amino acids. V lost 1 base to trimming and J lost 1 base, with 11 bases between them. The CDR3 loop reads CASSLRAGPQETQYF. DNA for the CDR3: TGTGCCAGCAGCTTGCGGGCAGGGCCCCAAGAGACCCAGTACTTC.

This clone was detected only once. V gene TRBV11-2 combines with J gene TRBJ1-3; the D is unclear. The CDR3 extends over 12 amino acids. In germline, CDR1 is SGHAT, CDR2 FQNNGV. V lost 8 bases to trimming and J lost 9 bases, with 14 bases between them. The CDR3: CASGAYPTTIYF. CDR3 in DNA: TGTGCCAGCGGAGCTTATCCCACCACCATATATTTT. The entire variable domain, with the rest obtained from reference TRBV11-2 and TRBJ1-3, is as follows: EAGVAQSPRYKIIEKRQSVAFWCNPISGHATLYWYQQILGQGPKLLIQFQNNGVVDDSQLPKDRFSAERLKGVDSTLKIQPAKLEDSAVYLCASGAYPTTIYFGEGSWLTVV.

The rearrangement joins TRBV7-9 to TRBJ1-2; a possible D gene is TRBD1 (5 bases). The CDR3 is 12 residues long. The ends were cut back, 0 bases at V and 10 bases at J, with 9 bases in the middle. Germline V gene sequence: CDR1 SEHNR, CDR2 FQNEAQ (reference sequence). The CDR3 protein is CASSLAQGIYTF. The CDR3 nucleotides are TGTGCCAGCAGCTTAGCTCAGGGTATCTACACCTTC.

V is TRBV5-6 and J is TRBJ2-3, with 12 bases identical to TRBD2. CDR3 length equals 14 residues. After removal of 7 bases from V and 4 bases from J, the junction contained 4 bases not matched to a gene. In germline, CDR1 is SGHDT, CDR2 YYEEEE. Here the CDR3 DNA reads TGTGCCAGCTTGCCTAGCGGGGGGGCAGATACGCAGTATTTT. Its translation is CASLPSGGADTQYF. The full variable domain, in which reference TRBV5-6 and TRBJ2-3 provide the parts outside the CDR3, is DAGVTQSPTHLIKTRGQQVTLRCSPKSGHDTVSWYQQALGQGPQFIFQYYEEEERQRGNFPDRFSGHQFPNYSSELNVNALLLGDSALYLCASLPSGGADTQYFGPGTRLTVL.

The gene calls are TRBV29-1 and TRBJ1-2, with D possibly matching TRBD1 (6 bases). Looked up from germline, CDR1 is SQVTM and CDR2 is ANQGSEA. V dropped 7 bases and J dropped 8 bases, with 14 bases sitting between them. CDR3 size: 11 residues. The CDR3 here is CSGQQGGGYTF. The CDR3 nucleotides are TGCAGCGGCCAACAGGGCGGCGGCTACACCTTC.

J is TRBJ1-2 and V is TRBV3-1 (or the pseudogene TRBV3-2), with a tentative D call TRBD1 (5 bases). Germline CDR1 is LGHDT and CDR2 is YNNKEL (reference sequence). This CDR3 spans 16 amino acids. The ends were cut back, 4 bases at V and 1 base at J, with 16 bases in the middle. CDR3 residues: CASSLLPGLNNYGYTF. The CDR3 bases are TGTGCCAGCAGCCTCCTCCCGGGACTGAATAACTATGGCTACACCTTC.

The CDR3 sequence is CASSLTLAGGTDTQYF. DNA of the CDR3: TGCGCCAGCAGCTTGACCCTAGCGGGGGGCACAGATACGCAGTATTTT. The chain couples TRBV5-1 to TRBJ2-3, with TRBD2 matching over 10 bases. Germline values: CDR1 SGHRS, CDR2 YFSETQ. The V and J ends lost 1 base and 1 base, in that order; junction bases with no gene match: 3. The CDR3 contains 16 residues.

This chain joins TRBV27 and TRBJ2-7, with 15 bases fitting TRBD2. The CDR3 loop spans 16 amino acids. Germline CDR1 is MNHEY and CDR2 is SMNVEV (reference sequence). Trimming cost V 10 bases and J 2 bases; bases outside gene matches: 9. CDR3: CATRTSGGGQAYEQYF. In DNA form, the CDR3 reads TGTGCCACCCGGACTAGCGGGGGGGGACAAGCCTACGAGCAGTACTTC.

V and J are TRBV3-1 (or the pseudogene TRBV3-2) and TRBJ2-7; 9 positions match TRBD2. The CDR3 is made up of 16 amino acids. Per germline, CDR1 LGHDT and CDR2 YNNKEL (reference sequence). V dropped 1 base and J dropped 2; count of bases not matched to a gene: 6. This chain's CDR3 is CASSQGSGGSTYEQYF. The CDR3 nucleotides are TGTGCCAGCAGCCAAGGGAGCGGGGGGTCGACCTACGAGCAGTACTTC.

The rearrangement links TRBV9 to TRBJ1-2; maybe TRBD1 (6 bases). The CDR3 has 13 amino acids. The germline V and J ends were trimmed by 4 bases and 7 bases, with 14 bases remaining between them. Germline loops: CDR1 SGDLS, CDR2 YYNGEE. CDR3 sequence: CASSTGGAGGYTF. CDR3 DNA: TGTGCCAGCAGCACGGGGGGGGCTGGTGGCTACACCTTC.

The genes are TRBV12-5 and TRBJ1-3, with a possible D match to TRBD1 (5 bases). V was pared by 5 bases and J by 4 bases, with 9 bases between. CDR3 length: 13 amino acids. The germline V gene has CDR1 LGHNT and CDR2 FRNRAP. CDR3 bases: TGTGCTAGTGGTCGCGGACAAGGAAACACCATATATTTT. This translates into CASGRGQGNTIYF.

This clone turned up a few times. This chain links TRBV4-1 with TRBJ1-1; a possible D gene is TRBD1 (5 bases). The V end lost 2 bases, the J end lost 1 base, and 23 bases lay between the germline ends. Germline-derived CDR1 and CDR2 are MGHRA and YSYEKL. CDR3 size: 19 residues. CDR3 DNA: TGCGCCAGCAGCCAAAAAGCCCTGAAGGTTGCAGGGTCGAACACTGAAGCTTTCTTT. This gives the protein CASSQKALKVAGSNTEAFF.

This clone has at least ten counts. This sequence joins TRBV7-2 and TRBJ2-7; D gene ambiguous. Trimming took 5 bases from V and 0 from J, leaving 11 bases between them. Germline V gene lookup returns CDR1 SGHTA and CDR2 FQGNSA. The CDR3 has 14 amino acids. The CDR3 region is CASSTSPSSYEQYF. Here the CDR3 DNA reads TGTGCCAGCAGCACCTCTCCCAGCTCCTACGAGCAGTACTTC.

This clone has just a few counts. The rearrangement uses TRBV5-8 and TRBJ2-7, with TRBD1 matching over 7 bases. The CDR3 totals 14 residues. V was pared by 4 bases and J by 4 bases, with 8 bases of the junction left unmatched. CDR1 is SGHTS and CDR2 is YDEGEE in the germline V gene. CDR3 loop: CASSKRQGLYEQYF. In DNA, the CDR3 is TGTGCCAGCAGCAAGAGACAGGGTTTGTACGAGCAGTACTTC.

The rearrangement uses TRBV27 and TRBJ1-4; TRBD1 matches at 7 bases. The germline V gene has CDR1 MNHEY and CDR2 SMNVEV (reference sequence). V lost 5 bases, J lost 4 bases, and 10 bases stayed unmatched. The CDR3 loop spans 16 amino acids. The DNA of the CDR3 is TGTGCCAGCAGTCTTAGTAAGGGACAGTTTAATGAAAAACTGTTTTTT. It is translated as CASSLSKGQFNEKLFF.

The chain links TRBV18 to TRBJ2-5, with 10 bases lining up with TRBD1. V gave up 5 bases and J gave up 4 bases; unmatched junction bases: 4. This CDR3 is built from 14 residues. Per the germline V gene, CDR1 is KGHSH and CDR2 is LQKENI. For the CDR3, the DNA is TGTGCCAGCTCAGCAAGGGACAGGGGAGAGACCCAGTACTTC. Translation: CASSARDRGETQYF.

The chain combines TRBV14 with TRBJ1-2, with D maybe TRBD1 (6 bases). V lost 0 bases and J lost 4, with 18 bases in between. The germline gives CDR1 SGHDN, CDR2 FVKESK. CDR3 length: 17 amino acids. CDR3: CASSQEAQGKRIYGYTF. As DNA, the CDR3 is TGTGCCAGCAGCCAAGAAGCCCAGGGGAAGAGGATCTATGGCTACACCTTC. The full variable domain, with the rest looked up from reference TRBV14 and TRBJ1-2, is EAGVTQFPSHSVIEKGQTVTLRCDPISGHDNLYWYRRVMGKEIKFLLHFVKESKQDESGMPNNRFLAERTGGTYSTLKVQPAELEDSGVYFCASSQEAQGKRIYGYTFGSGTRLTVV.